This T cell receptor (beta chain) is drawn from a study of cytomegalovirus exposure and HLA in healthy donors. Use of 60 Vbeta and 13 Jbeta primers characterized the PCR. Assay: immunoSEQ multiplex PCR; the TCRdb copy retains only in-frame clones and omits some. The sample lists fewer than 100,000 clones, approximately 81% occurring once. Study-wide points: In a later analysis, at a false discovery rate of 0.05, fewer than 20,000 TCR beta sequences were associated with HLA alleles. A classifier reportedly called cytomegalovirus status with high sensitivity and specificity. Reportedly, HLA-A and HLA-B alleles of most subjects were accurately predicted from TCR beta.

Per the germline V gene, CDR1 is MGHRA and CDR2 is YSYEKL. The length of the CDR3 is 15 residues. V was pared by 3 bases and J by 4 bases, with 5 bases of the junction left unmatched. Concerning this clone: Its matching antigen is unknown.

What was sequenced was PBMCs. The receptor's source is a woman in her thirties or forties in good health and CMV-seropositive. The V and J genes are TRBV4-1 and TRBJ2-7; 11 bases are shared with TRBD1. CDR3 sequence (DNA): TGCGCCAGCAGCCAGGGACAGGGGGGGATTTACGAGCAGTACTTC. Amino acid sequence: CASSQGQGGIYEQYF.